One sample yielded the 15 T cell receptor beta chains listed below, sequenced in a study of OX40 agonist ivuxolimab in advanced cancers. Profiled with immunoSEQ multiplex PCR; TCRdb holds only in-frame clones, not every one. The repertoire holds 65,000 to 85,000 clones, with over 75% as singletons. The material was CD4+ or CD8+ T cells sorted from blood, obtained in a trial of the OX40 agonist ivuxolimab. The receptors shown here come from an adult with an advanced solid tumor such as melanoma, head and neck, liver or kidney cancer.

This clone has just one count. The chain couples TRBV5-1 to TRBJ2-4, with 8 nucleotides matching TRBD1. The CDR3 sequence is 14 residues long. In germline, CDR1 is SGHRS, CDR2 YFSETQ. J was trimmed by 5 bases and V by 4 bases; bases with no gene match: 5. CDR3 nucleotides: TGCGCCAGCAGCCGACAGGGGACCGAAAACATTCAGTACTTC. Its protein product is CASSRQGTENIQYF.

The chain uses TRBV5-4 and TRBJ2-6; no definite D call. The CDR3 is 16 residues long. Trimming took 5 bases from V and 0 from J, leaving 12 bases between them. Per the germline V gene, CDR1 is SGHNT and CDR2 is YYREEE (reference sequence). The CDR3 nucleotides are TGTGCCAGCAGACCACAAACAAACTCTGGGGCCAACGTCCTGACTTTC. Protein sequence: CASRPQTNSGANVLTF.

This chain uses TRBV4-1 with TRBJ1-1, with TRBD1 as a possible D gene (5 bases). V was trimmed by 4 bases and J by 7 bases, leaving 19 bases between them. This CDR3 comprises 15 residues. Germline loops: CDR1 MGHRA, CDR2 YSYEKL. Here the CDR3 reads CASSPVSGARGEAFF. The CDR3 DNA reads TGCGCCAGCAGCCCTGTATCCGGGGCGCGAGGTGAAGCTTTCTTT.

J is TRBJ1-1 and V is TRBV4-2; TRBD1 matches at 11 bases. V dropped 0 bases and J dropped 10; count of bases not matched to a gene: 7. From germline, CDR1 is LGHNA and CDR2 YNFKEQ. The CDR3 is 15 residues long. The CDR3 DNA reads TGTGCCAGCAGCCAAGATCAAGGGACAGGGGGGAGAGCTTTCTTT. Its protein product is CASSQDQGTGGRAFF.

The chain recombines TRBV2 with TRBJ1-6; D unclear. CDR1 and CDR2 from the germline V gene are SNHLY and FYNNEI. The length of the CDR3 is 13 residues. The ends were cut back, 3 bases at V and 11 bases at J, with 11 bases in the middle. CDR3 amino acids: CASSDFGPPPLHF. The CDR3 nucleotides read TGTGCCAGCAGTGATTTTGGCCCCCCACCCCTCCACTTT. Together with reference TRBV2 and TRBJ1-6, the CDR3 gives the full variable domain: EPEVTQTPSHQVTQMGQEVILRCVPISNHLYFYWYRQILGQKVEFLVSFYNNEISEKSEIFDDQFSVERPDGSNFTLKIRSTKLEDSAMYFCASSDFGPPPLHFGNGTRLTVT.

The J gene is TRBJ1-3, the V gene TRBV9; D is ambiguous. The germline CDR1 and CDR2 sequences are SGDLS and YYNGEE. Trimming took off 0 bases at V and 4 bases at J, with 11 bases between the two ends. There are 15 residues in the CDR3. DNA for the CDR3: TGTGCCAGCAGCGTAGCCCCAACACCCGGAAACACCATATATTTT. Translated, it gives CASSVAPTPGNTIYF.

CDR3 sequence: CASSVVANEQFF. In nucleotides, the CDR3 is TGTGCCAGCAGCGTAGTGGCCAATGAGCAGTTCTTC. V gene TRBV9 combines with J gene TRBJ2-1, with D uncertain. V dropped 0 bases and J dropped 6 bases, with 4 bases sitting between them. Germline V gene lookup returns CDR1 SGDLS and CDR2 YYNGEE. CDR3 length: 12 residues.

This chain links TRBV6-6 with TRBJ1-2; 10 bases fit TRBD1. In germline, CDR1 is MNHNY, CDR2 SVGAGI (reference sequence). The CDR3 loop spans 16 amino acids. The junction had 7 bases not matched to a gene; V was cut back by 6 bases and J by 0 bases. CDR3 in DNA: TGTGCCAGCAGGGCGACAGGGGGCTCTCCTAACTATGGCTACACCTTC. It is translated as CASRATGGSPNYGYTF.

This clone came up once. The V and J genes are TRBV14 and TRBJ1-2; D gene unclear. This CDR3 region has 14 residues. Per the germline V gene, CDR1 is SGHDN and CDR2 is FVKESK. Trimming shortened V by 0 bases and J by 8 bases, and 13 bases separated the two germline ends. DNA for the CDR3: TGTGCCAGCAGCCAAGATCGGCGGGGTCGCGGCTACACCTTC. Amino acids: CASSQDRRGRGYTF.

V and J are TRBV7-9 and TRBJ2-1; 9 bases align to TRBD2. The CDR3 spans 16 residues. Germline CDR1 is SEHNR and CDR2 is FQNEAQ (reference sequence). The J segment lost 7 bases and the V segment lost 5 bases, leaving 12 bases of the junction unmatched. The CDR3 coding sequence is TGTGCCAGCAGCCAAGTAGCGGGAGAAGTTAGTAATGAGCAGTTCTTC. Encoded protein: CASSQVAGEVSNEQFF. The variable domain in full, with the rest retrieved from reference TRBV7-9 and TRBJ2-1, is DTGVSQNPRHKITKRGQNVTFRCDPISEHNRLYWYRQTLGQGPEFLTYFQNEAQLEKSRLLSDRFSAERPKGSFSTLEIQRTEQGDSAMYLCASSQVAGEVSNEQFFGPGTRLTVL.

V usage is TRBV10-1 and J usage is TRBJ2-5; maybe TRBD2 (6 bases). Germline loops: CDR1 WNHNN, CDR2 SYGVQD (reference sequence). V was shortened by 1 base and J by 5 bases, with 14 bases between the two germline ends. The CDR3 has 15 residues. For the CDR3, the DNA is TGCGCCAGCAGTGAGTTACTAGCAATCGGGGAGACCCAGTACTTC. As protein: CASSELLAIGETQYF.

V usage is TRBV7-9 and J usage is TRBJ2-3; 8 bases line up with TRBD2. CDR1 SEHNR and CDR2 FQNEAQ come from the germline V gene (reference sequence). V lost 10 bases to trimming and J lost 4 bases; unmatched junction nucleotides: 7. This CDR3 comprises 13 residues. The CDR3 DNA is TGTGCCATTCCCCGGGGGGGGTCAGATACGCAGTATTTT. This sequence encodes CAIPRGGSDTQYF. Looking up the rest from reference TRBV7-9 and TRBJ2-3 gives the full variable domain: DTGVSQNPRHKITKRGQNVTFRCDPISEHNRLYWYRQTLGQGPEFLTYFQNEAQLEKSRLLSDRFSAERPKGSFSTLEIQRTEQGDSAMYLCAIPRGGSDTQYFGPGTRLTVL.

This clone was detected only once. The V call is TRBV9, the J call TRBJ2-1, with TRBD1 identical over 8 bases. The CDR3 has 14 residues. V was clipped by 4 bases and J by 8 bases; unmatched bases: 8. Per germline, CDR1 SGDLS and CDR2 YYNGEE. Written as DNA, the CDR3 is TGTGCCAGCAGCCTACGACAGGGGTCCTATGAGCAGTTCTTC. Protein product: CASSLRQGSYEQFF.

V and J are TRBV7-9 and TRBJ2-3; 10 bases align to TRBD1. The CDR3 loop spans 16 amino acids. Germline CDR1 reads SEHNR; CDR2 reads FQNEAQ (reference sequence). After removal of 5 bases from V and 1 base from J, the junction contained 6 bases not matched to a gene. The CDR3: CASSRQGAGGTDTQYF. CDR3 nucleotide sequence: TGTGCCAGCAGCCGACAGGGGGCAGGGGGCACAGATACGCAGTATTTT.

The CDR3 DNA follows: TGTGCCAGCAGCCCAGGCCTGGGGTCCACAGATACGCAGTATTTT. Amino acid sequence: CASSPGLGSTDTQYF. The rearrangement links TRBV7-3 to TRBJ2-3, with unresolved D. CDR1 SGHTA and CDR2 FQGTGA come from the germline V gene. The CDR3 sequence is 15 residues long. Deletions cut 5 bases from V and 2 bases from J, with 14 bases between.